The rows below give T cell receptor beta chains drawn from one sample of a study of type 1 and type 2 diabetes patients. MiXCR, run by TCRdb on the multiplex PCR reads, gives a single entry per CDR3 protein. The table shows about 290,000 distinct CDR3 sequences, with around 47% occurring only once. The sequenced sample consisted of peripheral blood mononuclear cells (PBMCs). The receptor set was obtained from a man aged 18 to 30 with type 2 diabetes. CDR3s include the opening cysteine and the closing phenylalanine or tryptophan. The D gene is left open where the match is weak. The size of a clone is reported for some rows only, either as once, few or many, or as a class for expanded clones.

clone_size d_call j_call v_call cdr3_nt cdr3_aa
few TRBD1 TRBJ1-6 TRBV6-6 TGTGCCAGCAGCCTTTTCCGGGAGGGGGCAGGTTCACCCCTCCACTTT CASSLFREGAGSPLHF
. TRBD2 TRBJ2-3 TRBV10-2 TGCGCCAGCAGTGCCTCTAGCGGGAGGGCCATTAGCACAGATACGCAGTATTTT CASSASSGRAISTDTQYF
few TRBD2 TRBJ2-1 TRBV29-1 TGCAGCGTTGAAGGGCGGATGCTAGCGGGATCCGCCTACAATGAGCAGTTCTTC CSVEGRMLAGSAYNEQFF
. . TRBJ2-7 TRBV20-1 TGCAGTGCTAGAGACATGACAGGAGTCGAGGCCTACGAGCAGTACTTC CSARDMTGVEAYEQYF
. . TRBJ1-1 TRBV9 TGTGCCTGGGTCGGACGGAACACTGAAGCTTTCTTT CAWVGRNTEAFF
. TRBD1 TRBJ1-2 TRBV20-1 TGCAGTGCTAGTTGGGGACAGGGGGCCGGTGGCTACACCTTC CSASWGQGAGGYTF
few . TRBJ2-5 TRBV20-1 TGCAGTGCTCCATTAGCGGTCTCCCAAGAGACCCAGTACTTC CSAPLAVSQETQYF
. . TRBJ1-1 TRBV28 TGTGCCAGCAGTTGGTCGTGGAGGGACACTGAAGCTTTCTTT CASSWSWRDTEAFF
. . TRBJ2-1 TRBV4-3 TGCGCCAGCAGCGAAAGGGGGGGGAGCAATGAGCAGTTCTTC CASSERGGSNEQFF
. . TRBJ2-1 TRBV19 TGTGCCAGTAGTATAGATCAAGGGACACCCTACAATGAGCAGTTCTTC CASSIDQGTPYNEQFF
once . TRBJ2-3 TRBV9 TGTGCCAGCAGCGTAGGCGTAAGGAGAGGAACAGATACGCAGTATTTT CASSVGVRRGTDTQYF
. . TRBJ2-7 TRBV9 TGTGCCAGCAGCGTAGCTCCAGCGGACACCTACGAGCAGTACTTC CASSVAPADTYEQYF
. . TRBJ1-1 TRBV10-2 TGCGCCAGCAGTGATGTCGAGGGGGGCGCATTGAACACTGAAGCTTTCTTT CASSDVEGGALNTEAFF
. TRBD1 TRBJ1-2 TRBV7-2 TGTGCCAGCAGCTTAACAGGGGATGGTGGCTACACCTTC CASSLTGDGGYTF
. . TRBJ2-5 TRBV3-1 TGTGCCAGCAGCCAAGACAGGGGCCTCAACAAAGAGACCCAGTACTTC CASSQDRGLNKETQYF
. . TRBJ2-7 TRBV28 TGTGCCAGCAGTTTTCGGATTTACGAGCAGTACTTC CASSFRIYEQYF
few . TRBJ2-7 TRBV7-9 TGTGCCAGCAGCTATACTCCCCTCGGCTACGAGCAGTACTTC CASSYTPLGYEQYF
. . TRBJ2-1 TRBV7-3 TGTGCCAGCAGCTTAGAAGGAGCGAAGGGCAATGAGCAGTTCTTC CASSLEGAKGNEQFF
. . TRBJ2-3 TRBV7-3 TGTGCCAGCAGCTTAGCGCGGTGGGGGAACACAGATACGCAGTATTTT CASSLARWGNTDTQYF